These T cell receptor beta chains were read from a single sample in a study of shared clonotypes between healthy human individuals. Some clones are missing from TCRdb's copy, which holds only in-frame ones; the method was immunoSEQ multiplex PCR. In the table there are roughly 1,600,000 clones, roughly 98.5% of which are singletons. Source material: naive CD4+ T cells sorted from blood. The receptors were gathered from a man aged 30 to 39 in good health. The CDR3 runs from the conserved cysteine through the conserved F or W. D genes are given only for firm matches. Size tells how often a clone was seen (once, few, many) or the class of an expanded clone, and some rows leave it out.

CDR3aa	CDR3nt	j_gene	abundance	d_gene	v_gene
CASSPGLAPYEQYF	TGCGCCAGCAGCCCGGGACTAGCGCCCTACGAGCAGTACTTC	TRBJ2-7	-	TRBD2	TRBV5-1
CASSPLRGITDTQYF	TGTGCCAGCTCACCCCTCAGAGGGATCACAGATACGCAGTATTTT	TRBJ2-3	once	-	TRBV18
CSVAVGGARYTF	TGCAGCGTTGCAGTTGGTGGGGCGAGGTACACCTTC	TRBJ1-2	-	-	TRBV29-1
CASSALQGEGTQYF	TGTGCCAGCAGCGCCCTACAGGGGGAGGGTACGCAGTATTTT	TRBJ2-3	-	-	TRBV9
CSVEEGAVEQYF	TGCAGCGTTGAAGAGGGGGCCGTCGAGCAGTACTTC	TRBJ2-7	-	-	TRBV29-1
CASSPLADTDTQYF	TGTGCCAGCAGCCCCTTGGCCGACACAGATACGCAGTATTTT	TRBJ2-3	-	-	TRBV14
CSVKTRFDTGELFF	TGCAGCGTTAAGACTAGGTTCGACACCGGGGAGCTGTTTTTT	TRBJ2-2	-	-	TRBV29-1
CASSLSTEQETQYF	TGTGCCAGCAGCTTATCGACAGAACAAGAGACCCAGTACTTC	TRBJ2-5	-	-	TRBV7-9
CANLPGQGIYEQYF	TGTGCCAACCTCCCGGGACAGGGGATCTACGAGCAGTACTTC	TRBJ2-7	once	TRBD1	TRBV25-1
CASRADRGPGNTIYF	TGTGCCAGCAGGGCTGACAGGGGGCCTGGAAACACCATATATTTT	TRBJ1-3	-	TRBD1	TRBV27
CASSSAHDEQFF	TGTGCCAGCAGCTCAGCGCACGATGAGCAGTTCTTC	TRBJ2-1	-	-	TRBV7-9
CASSEWGLYEQYF	TGTGCCAGCAGTGAATGGGGCCTATACGAGCAGTACTTC	TRBJ2-7	-	-	TRBV25-1
CASSPLISGSNEQFF	TGTGCCAGCTCACCACTTATAAGCGGGAGTAATGAGCAGTTCTTC	TRBJ2-1	-	TRBD2	TRBV18